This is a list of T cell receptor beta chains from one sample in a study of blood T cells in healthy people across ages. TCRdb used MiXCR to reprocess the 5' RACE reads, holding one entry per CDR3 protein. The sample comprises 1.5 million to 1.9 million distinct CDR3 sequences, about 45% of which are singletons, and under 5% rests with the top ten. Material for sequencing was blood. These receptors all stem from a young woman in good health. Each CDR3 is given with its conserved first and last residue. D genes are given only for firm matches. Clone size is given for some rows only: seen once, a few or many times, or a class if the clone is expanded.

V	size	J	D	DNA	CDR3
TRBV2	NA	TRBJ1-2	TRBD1	TGTGCCAGCCCACCTAAACAGGGGGCAAGCTATGGCTACACCTTC	CASPPKQGASYGYTF
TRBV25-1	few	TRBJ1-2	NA	TGTGCCAGCAGAGTGGGGGTCGGGGGCTACACCTTC	CASRVGVGGYTF
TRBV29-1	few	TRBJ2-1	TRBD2	TGCAGCGCTCCAAAAAGCGGGAGTATTAATGAGCAGTTCTTC	CSAPKSGSINEQFF
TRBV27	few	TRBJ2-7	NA	TGTGCCAGCAGTTTTGGAGGGGCGAATCACGAGCAGTACTTC	CASSFGGANHEQYF
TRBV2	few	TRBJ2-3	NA	TGTGCCAGTATTCCTCCGGGGGGCGCGACAGATACGCAGTATTTT	CASIPPGGATDTQYF
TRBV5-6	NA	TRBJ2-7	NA	TGTGCCAGCAGTTTGGCCGGGACACCCTACGGGCAGTACTTC	CASSLAGTPYGQYF
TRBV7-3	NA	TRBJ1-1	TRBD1	TGTGCCAGCAGCACCCTCCCGGGACAGGGCCTGAACACTGAAGCTTTCTTT	CASSTLPGQGLNTEAFF
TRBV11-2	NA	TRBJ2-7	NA	TGTGCCGGCAGCCTAGGACGGAGTACGGATGAGCAGTACTTC	CAGSLGRSTDEQYF
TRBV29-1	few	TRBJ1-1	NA	TGCAGCGAGCAGACAGGGAACACTGAAGCTTTCTTT	CSEQTGNTEAFF
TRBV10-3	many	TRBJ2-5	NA	TGTGCCATCAGTGAGTCCTCCATTCTAGCGTCGTTATCCAAAGAGACCCAGTACTTC	CAISESSILASLSKETQYF
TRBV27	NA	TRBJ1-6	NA	TGTGCCAGCCGAAAACGTCAGGTGAACTCCTATAATCCACCCCTCCACTTT	CASRKRQVNSYNPPLHF
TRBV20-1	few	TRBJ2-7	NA	TGCAGTGCTCTGGGTAACGAGCAGTACTTC	CSALGNEQYF
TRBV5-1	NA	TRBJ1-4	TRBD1	TGCGCCAGCAGCCAAAATGGACAGGGGGTATCTAATGAAAAACTGTTTTTT	CASSQNGQGVSNEKLFF
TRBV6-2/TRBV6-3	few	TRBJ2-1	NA	TGTGCCAGCAGTGACGACAGGCCGACGAACTACAATGAGCAGTTCTTC	CASSDDRPTNYNEQFF
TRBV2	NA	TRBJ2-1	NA	TGTGCCACCCCAGGGTCGGAAGAGCAGTTCTTC	CATPGSEEQFF
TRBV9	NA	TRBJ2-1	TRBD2	TGTGCCAGCAGGGACGATAGCGGGAGTTATGAGCAGTTCTTC	CASRDDSGSYEQFF
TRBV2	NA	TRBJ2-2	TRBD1	TGTGCCAGCAGCACCGGGACAGGGGATCGCACCGGGGAGCTGTTTTTT	CASSTGTGDRTGELFF
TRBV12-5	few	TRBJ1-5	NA	TGTGCTAGTGGTTTGGTTGATAGGGGTACCAATCAGCCCCAGCATTTT	CASGLVDRGTNQPQHF
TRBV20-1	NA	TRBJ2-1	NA	TGCAGTGCCCCTGGGACCAATGAGCAGTTCTTC	CSAPGTNEQFF
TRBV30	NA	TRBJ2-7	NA	TGTGCCTGTACGTACAGGGACTCCTACGAGCAGTACTTC	CACTYRDSYEQYF
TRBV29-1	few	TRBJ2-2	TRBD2	TGCAGCGCAAGGACTAGCGGTACCGGGGAGCTGTTTTTT	CSARTSGTGELFF
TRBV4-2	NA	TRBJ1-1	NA	TGTGCCAGCAGCCAAAACAGGGTGGTGGCTGAAGCTTTCTTT	CASSQNRVVAEAFF
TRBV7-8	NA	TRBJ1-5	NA	TGTGCCAGCAGCTTAGACAGCCTCTTGGGGGGCAATCAGCCCCAGCATTTT	CASSLDSLLGGNQPQHF
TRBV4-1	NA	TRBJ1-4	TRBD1	TGCGCCAGCAGCCCTTTGGACAGGGGTCGGGAAAAACTGTTTTTT	CASSPLDRGREKLFF
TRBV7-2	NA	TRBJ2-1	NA	TGTGCCAGCAGCTCCACGGTTGAAGAGACCCAGTTCTTC	CASSSTVEETQFF
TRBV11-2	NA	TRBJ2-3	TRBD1	TGTGTCAGCAGCTTAGACAGGGCTTACACAGATACGCAGTATTTT	CVSSLDRAYTDTQYF
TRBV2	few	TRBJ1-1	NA	TGTGCCAGCTATACTGGGACCACTGAAGCTTTCTTT	CASYTGTTEAFF
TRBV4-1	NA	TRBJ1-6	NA	TGCGCCAGCAGCCATGAACGATTGAGTAATTCACCCCTCCACTTT	CASSHERLSNSPLHF
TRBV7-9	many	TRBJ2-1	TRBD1	TGTGCCAGCAGCCCCCGGACAGGGCTTTACAATGAGCAGTTCTTC	CASSPRTGLYNEQFF
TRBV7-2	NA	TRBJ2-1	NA	TGTGCCAGCAGTAACAGGGAGTTGAGAGAGCAGTTCTTC	CASSNRELREQFF
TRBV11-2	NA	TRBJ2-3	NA	TGTGCCAGCAGCTTATCCCCAATTGGGGGACTTTCAGATACGCAGTATTTT	CASSLSPIGGLSDTQYF